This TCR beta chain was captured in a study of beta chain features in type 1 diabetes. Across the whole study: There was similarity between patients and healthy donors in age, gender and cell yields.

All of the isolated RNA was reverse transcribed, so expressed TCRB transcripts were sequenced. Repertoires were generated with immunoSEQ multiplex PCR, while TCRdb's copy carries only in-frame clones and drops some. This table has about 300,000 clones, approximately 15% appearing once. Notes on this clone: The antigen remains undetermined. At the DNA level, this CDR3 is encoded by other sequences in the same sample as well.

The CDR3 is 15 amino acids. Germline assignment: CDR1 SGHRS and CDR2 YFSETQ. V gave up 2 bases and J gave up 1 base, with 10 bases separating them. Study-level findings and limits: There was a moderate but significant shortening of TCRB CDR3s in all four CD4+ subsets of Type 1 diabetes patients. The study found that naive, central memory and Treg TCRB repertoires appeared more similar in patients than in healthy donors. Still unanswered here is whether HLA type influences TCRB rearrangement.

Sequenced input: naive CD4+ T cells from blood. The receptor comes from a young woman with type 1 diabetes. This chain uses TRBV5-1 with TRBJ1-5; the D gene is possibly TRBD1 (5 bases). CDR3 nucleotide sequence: TGCGCCAGCAGCTTTCAGGGAGGGAGCAATCAGCCCCAGCATTTT. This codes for CASSFQGGSNQPQHF.